The clone carrying this TCR beta chain was recorded a few times. The antigen is unknown. The length of the CDR3 is 14 residues. V was cut by 4 bases and J by 6 bases, with 15 bases left in between. Each donor was a healthy Caucasian individual from Russia, aged roughly 6 to 90. These data are taken from a study of blood T cells in healthy people across ages. Overall study results and limits: There was no known CMV status for donors, so expanded clonotype changes were possibly confounded.

The authors ran a second PCR of roughly 6 to 12 cycles using a sample-barcoded 5' primer and a J-beta primer mix. Sequencing yielded, for each sample, at least 3 million paired-end reads carrying CDR3. TCRdb fed the 5' RACE reads into MiXCR, producing one record per CDR3 protein. The data contain approximately 2,000,000 distinct CDR3 sequences, approximately 40% of them singletons. The rearrangement uses TRBV12-3 or TRBV12-4 and TRBJ1-2; D gene ambiguous. The source is a human donor in good health. Material for sequencing was blood. In DNA form, the CDR3 reads TGTGCCAGCAGTTGGAGTCTTACCTGGGATGGCTACACCTTC. Translated, it gives CASSWSLTWDGYTF.